The clone carrying this T cell receptor beta chain qualifies as medium-sized. What it binds is unknown. The record originates from a study of spatial heterogeneity in lung cancer. Study-level background: Alpha-chain sequences were consistently detected in smaller numbers than beta-chain sequences. On average, each unique TCR and UMI combination appeared more than ten times in raw reads. The study's findings and limits: Relative to follow-up, resection was when ubiquitous expanded tumor TCRs appeared more in blood.

The V gene lost 0 bases and the J gene lost 0 bases, with 14 bases spanning the gap. Germline CDR1 and CDR2: DFQATT and SNEGSKA (reference sequence). CDR3 length: 17 amino acids. As to time point: sample taken at primary tumor resection. Tumor, nontumor lung or frozen PBMC supplied whole RNA, sequenced without sorting. TCR cDNA molecules each carried a unique molecular identifier. A single record per CDR3 protein comes from TCRdb applying MiXCR to the 5' RACE reads. The table lists more than 8,000 distinct CDR3 sequences, roughly 5% of them singletons. This chain links TRBV20-1 with TRBJ2-2; D gene uncertain. Sequenced here: PBMCs, sampled at surgery. The origin of this receptor is a male donor with early-stage non-small cell lung cancer. Written as DNA, the CDR3 is TGCAGTGCTAGAGAAGAAGTAAGGGAATCGAACACCGGGGAGCTGTTTTTT. It translates to CSAREEVRESNTGELFF.